The rows below give T cell receptor beta chains drawn from one sample of a study of T-cell memory formation after mild COVID-19. TCRdb called the 5' RACE reads again in MiXCR, with one record for every CDR3 protein. The table lists under 550,000 distinct CDR3 sequences, 18% of them singletons. Sequencing was performed on PBMCs or a T cell subset sorted from them (not recorded which). These receptors were obtained from an adult woman who had mild COVID-19 (a few samples of this study predate the infection). Cell type and time point are not known. Each CDR3 is given with its conserved first and last residue. Fields, in order: J gene, V gene, CDR3 protein.

J gene: TRBJ2-5; V gene: TRBV4-3; CDR3 protein: CASSQIQALGETQYF
J gene: TRBJ2-3; V gene: TRBV2; CDR3 protein: CASSPRRVLSTDTQYF
J gene: TRBJ2-7; V gene: TRBV6-2/TRBV6-3; CDR3 protein: CASSYSTGPSYEQYF
J gene: TRBJ1-1; V gene: TRBV3-1; CDR3 protein: CASSQDGGGRAFF
J gene: TRBJ2-2; V gene: TRBV19; CDR3 protein: CASSGAIGGLGTGELFF
J gene: TRBJ2-7; V gene: TRBV4-1; CDR3 protein: CASSRRTESYEQYF
J gene: TRBJ2-1; V gene: TRBV12-3/TRBV12-4; CDR3 protein: CAISQALDEQFF
J gene: TRBJ2-1; V gene: TRBV5-6; CDR3 protein: CASSLSPLQGAPYNEQFF
J gene: TRBJ2-3; V gene: TRBV13; CDR3 protein: CASSPRIDTSTDTQYF
J gene: TRBJ2-3; V gene: TRBV7-2; CDR3 protein: CASSLYPNTQYF
J gene: TRBJ2-3; V gene: TRBV7-2; CDR3 protein: CASSIIAGGRTDTQYF
J gene: TRBJ2-7; V gene: TRBV7-9; CDR3 protein: CASSYWASEEQYF
J gene: TRBJ2-1; V gene: TRBV20-1; CDR3 protein: CSARTSGRAMAYNEQFF
J gene: TRBJ2-7; V gene: TRBV27; CDR3 protein: CASSLRRGREQYF
J gene: TRBJ2-1; V gene: TRBV7-8; CDR3 protein: CASSLAYGTSGSVYNEQFF
J gene: TRBJ2-1; V gene: TRBV11-1; CDR3 protein: CASSQGEGYNEQFF
J gene: TRBJ2-1; V gene: TRBV5-1; CDR3 protein: CASSLQESSAYNEQFF
J gene: TRBJ2-6; V gene: TRBV7-9; CDR3 protein: CASSALGANVLTF
J gene: TRBJ1-4; V gene: TRBV24-1; CDR3 protein: CATSDPRGSGEKLFF
J gene: TRBJ2-7; V gene: TRBV24-1; CDR3 protein: CATSDSRQGTYEQYF
J gene: TRBJ2-3; V gene: TRBV9; CDR3 protein: CASSPLSGGWTDTQYF
J gene: TRBJ2-1; V gene: TRBV5-4; CDR3 protein: CASSLLLSYNEQFF
J gene: TRBJ2-3; V gene: TRBV30; CDR3 protein: CAWTTGLAGAGDTQYF
J gene: TRBJ1-5; V gene: TRBV12-3/TRBV12-4; CDR3 protein: CASSITGESQPQHF
J gene: TRBJ2-7; V gene: TRBV20-1; CDR3 protein: CSAAGDSYEQYF
J gene: TRBJ2-2; V gene: TRBV10-3; CDR3 protein: CAISVASWDPTGELFF
J gene: TRBJ2-1; V gene: TRBV6-5; CDR3 protein: CASSYRGSYNEQFF
J gene: TRBJ1-4; V gene: TRBV6-5; CDR3 protein: CASSLSQESEKLFF
J gene: TRBJ2-1; V gene: TRBV29-1; CDR3 protein: CSVVPGQTGNEQFF
J gene: TRBJ2-7; V gene: TRBV10-3; CDR3 protein: CAIGQRALGSHEQYF
J gene: TRBJ2-1; V gene: TRBV29-1; CDR3 protein: CSASQGVYNEQFF
J gene: TRBJ1-1; V gene: TRBV27; CDR3 protein: CASRIREFTEAFF
J gene: TRBJ1-2; V gene: TRBV5-1; CDR3 protein: CASSWGTGSEGYTF
J gene: TRBJ2-1; V gene: TRBV6-2/TRBV6-3; CDR3 protein: CASSRRASGTNEQFF
J gene: TRBJ2-3; V gene: TRBV7-3; CDR3 protein: CASSIITGGTDTQYF
J gene: TRBJ2-3; V gene: TRBV4-1; CDR3 protein: CASSQDWSGVQGDTQYF
J gene: TRBJ2-7; V gene: TRBV19; CDR3 protein: CATSRAGGNEQYF
J gene: TRBJ2-1; V gene: TRBV4-1; CDR3 protein: CASSPRQGTLEKGNEQFF
J gene: TRBJ2-6; V gene: TRBV3-1; CDR3 protein: CASSQDGTAGANVLTF
J gene: TRBJ2-3; V gene: TRBV4-3; CDR3 protein: CASSQFAGTGGTDTQYF
J gene: TRBJ2-7; V gene: TRBV6-5; CDR3 protein: CASSYEGHQEQYF
J gene: TRBJ1-2; V gene: TRBV6-5; CDR3 protein: CASRVDSSANYGYTF
J gene: TRBJ2-1; V gene: TRBV9; CDR3 protein: CASSVGGQGTYNEQFF
J gene: TRBJ1-1; V gene: TRBV5-5; CDR3 protein: CASYRAVNTEAFF
J gene: TRBJ1-2; V gene: TRBV9; CDR3 protein: CASSAILGTGGHGYTF
J gene: TRBJ2-1; V gene: TRBV7-8; CDR3 protein: CASSLSITLGVGNEQFF
J gene: TRBJ2-1; V gene: TRBV4-1; CDR3 protein: CASSQGGETQQFF
J gene: TRBJ2-7; V gene: TRBV12-3/TRBV12-4; CDR3 protein: CASSLPGQGVEQYF
J gene: TRBJ2-3; V gene: TRBV20-1; CDR3 protein: CSARGLFDGTDTQYF
J gene: TRBJ2-3; V gene: TRBV10-3; CDR3 protein: CAISHPRGASVMADTQYF